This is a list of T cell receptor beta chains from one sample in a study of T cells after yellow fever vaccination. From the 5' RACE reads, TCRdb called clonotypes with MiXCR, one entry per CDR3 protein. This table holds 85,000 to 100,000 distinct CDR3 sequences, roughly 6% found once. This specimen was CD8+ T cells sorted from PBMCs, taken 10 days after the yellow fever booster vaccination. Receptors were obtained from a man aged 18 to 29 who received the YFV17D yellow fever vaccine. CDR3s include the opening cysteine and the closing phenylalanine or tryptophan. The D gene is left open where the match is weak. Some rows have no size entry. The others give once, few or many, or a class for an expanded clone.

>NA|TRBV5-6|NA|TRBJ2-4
CASSDGGNGIQYF
TGTGCCAGCAGCGACGGGGGTAATGGCATTCAGTACTTC
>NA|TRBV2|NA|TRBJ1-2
CASSERGEGHGHGYTF
TGTGCCAGCAGTGAAAGGGGCGAGGGGCATGGTCATGGCTACACCTTC
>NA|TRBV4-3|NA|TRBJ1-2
CASSQEGPGYGYTF
TGCGCCAGCAGCCAAGAGGGTCCAGGCTATGGCTACACCTTC
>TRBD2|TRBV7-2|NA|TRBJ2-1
CASSPGLAGYNEQFF
TGTGCCAGCAGCCCAGGACTAGCGGGGTACAATGAGCAGTTCTTC
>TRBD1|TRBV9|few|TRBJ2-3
CASSVGTGELRDTQYF
TGTGCCAGCAGCGTGGGGACAGGGGAACTTCGGGATACGCAGTATTTT
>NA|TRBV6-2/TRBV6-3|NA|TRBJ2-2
CASSYGWELFF
TGTGCCAGCAGTTACGGCTGGGAGCTGTTTTTT
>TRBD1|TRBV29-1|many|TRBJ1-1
CSVWGQGGSEAFF
TGCAGCGTGTGGGGACAGGGTGGGTCTGAAGCTTTCTTT
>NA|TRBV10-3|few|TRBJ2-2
CAIPKTHRTGLVWYTGELFF
TGTGCCATCCCCAAGACACATAGAACAGGGCTGGTTTGGTACACCGGGGAGCTGTTTTTT
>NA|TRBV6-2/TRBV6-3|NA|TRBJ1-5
CASGYNQPQHF
TGTGCCAGCGGCTATAACCAGCCCCAGCATTTT
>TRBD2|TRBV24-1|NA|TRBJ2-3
CATTDSSGGIRTPQYF
TGTGCCACTACGGACAGTTCGGGGGGGATACGCACACCGCAGTATTTT
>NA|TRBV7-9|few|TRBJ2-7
CASSIQGYEQYF
TGTGCCAGCAGCATACAGGGTTACGAGCAGTACTTC
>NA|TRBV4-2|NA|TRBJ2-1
CASSPSQWRGKEQFF
TGTGCCAGCAGCCCCTCTCAATGGCGGGGTAAGGAGCAGTTCTTC
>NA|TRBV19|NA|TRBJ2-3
CASSIDPGAWLDTQYF
TGTGCCAGTAGTATAGACCCGGGGGCCTGGCTCGATACGCAGTATTTT
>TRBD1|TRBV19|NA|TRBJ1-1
CASSVNRGTGTEAFF
TGTGCCAGTAGTGTCAACCGCGGGACAGGGACTGAAGCTTTCTTT
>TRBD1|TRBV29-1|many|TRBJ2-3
CSVVGRGRGDTQYF
TGCAGCGTTGTAGGCAGGGGGCGCGGTGATACGCAGTATTTT
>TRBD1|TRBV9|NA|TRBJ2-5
CASSVGHRGETQYF
TGTGCCAGCAGCGTAGGTCACAGGGGAGAGACCCAGTACTTC
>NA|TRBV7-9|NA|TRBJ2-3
CASSGERRTPDTQYF
TGTGCCAGCAGCGGGGAAAGACGGACCCCAGATACGCAGTATTTT
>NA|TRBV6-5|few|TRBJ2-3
CASSYLEVGTDTQYF
TGTGCCAGCAGTTACCTCGAGGTGGGCACAGATACGCAGTATTTT
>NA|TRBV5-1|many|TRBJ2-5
CASSFRGETQYF
TGCGCCAGCAGCTTCCGGGGAGAGACCCAGTACTTC
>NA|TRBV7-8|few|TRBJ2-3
CASSLADRNTDTQYF
TGTGCCAGCAGCTTAGCGGACCGCAACACAGATACGCAGTATTTT
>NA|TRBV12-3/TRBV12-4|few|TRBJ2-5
CASSLYGGSRPIQETQYF
TGTGCCAGCAGTTTATATGGGGGGAGCAGGCCGATCCAAGAGACCCAGTACTTC
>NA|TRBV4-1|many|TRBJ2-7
CASSQVGGVDEQYF
TGCGCCAGCAGCCAGGTCGGGGGTGTGGACGAGCAGTACTTC
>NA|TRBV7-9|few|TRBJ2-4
CASSLPGVGNIQYF
TGTGCCAGCAGCCTCCCGGGGGTTGGAAACATTCAGTACTTC
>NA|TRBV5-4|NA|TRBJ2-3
CAAGRGQETDTQYF
TGTGCAGCTGGGAGGGGGCAAGAAACAGATACGCAGTATTTT
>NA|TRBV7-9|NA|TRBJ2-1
CASSLTPPFNEQFF
TGTGCCAGCAGCTTAACACCACCCTTCAATGAGCAGTTCTTC
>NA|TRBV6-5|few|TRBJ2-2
CASSDRGPNTGELFF
TGTGCCAGCAGTGATCGAGGGCCGAACACCGGGGAGCTGTTTTTT
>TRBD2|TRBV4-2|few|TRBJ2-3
CASSPTGGGSTDTQYF
TGTGCCAGCAGCCCTACTGGGGGGGGGAGCACAGATACGCAGTATTTT
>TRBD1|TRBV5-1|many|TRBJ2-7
CASSCGQGACEQYF
TGCGCCAGCAGCTGCGGACAGGGGGCATGCGAGCAGTACTTC
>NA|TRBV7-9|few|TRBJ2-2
CASSFMQGGKLFF
TGTGCCAGCAGCTTCATGCAGGGGGGGAAGCTGTTTTTT
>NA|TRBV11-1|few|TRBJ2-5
CASSLSSVGARREETQYF
TGTGCCAGCAGCTTAAGTTCGGTGGGGGCTCGGAGGGAGGAGACCCAGTACTTC
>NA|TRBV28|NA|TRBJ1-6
CASTGTFSPLHF
TGTGCCAGCACCGGGACCTTTTCACCCCTCCACTTT
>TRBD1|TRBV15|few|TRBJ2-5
CATSSDLQGAAQETQYF
TGTGCCACCAGCTCCGATCTACAGGGGGCAGCTCAAGAGACCCAGTACTTC
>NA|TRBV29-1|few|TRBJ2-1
CSVEEGANEQFF
TGCAGCGTTGAGGAGGGGGCCAATGAGCAGTTCTTC
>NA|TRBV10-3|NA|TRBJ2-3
CAISPGGGTDTRYF
TGTGCCATCAGCCCGGGCGGGGGCACAGATACGCGGTATTTT
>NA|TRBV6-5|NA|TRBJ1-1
CASRGAGTEAFF
TGTGCCAGCAGGGGGGCAGGGACTGAAGCTTTCTTT
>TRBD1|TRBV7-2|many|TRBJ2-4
CASSLSGQGFQYF
TGTGCCAGCAGCTTGTCCGGACAGGGGTTCCAGTACTTC
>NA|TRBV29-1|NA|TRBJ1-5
CSDIRLYSNQPQHF
TGCAGCGATATCAGACTCTATAGCAATCAGCCCCAGCATTTT